The 28 T cell receptor beta chains listed next were all sequenced from one sample in a study of a mutant IDH1 vaccine in newly diagnosed glioma. The data were produced by immunoSEQ multiplex PCR, yet TCRdb's version contains in-frame clones alone and is incomplete. Here the sample spans tens of thousands of clones, almost 85% being singletons. Noted time point: baseline, week 1 (first vaccination visit). This sample's treatment: pre-vaccination baseline after standard-of-care therapy. This specimen consisted of PBMCs, obtained from a glioma patient treated with radiotherapy, temozolomide or both. All receptors come from a man aged 40-50 years with glioma. Some clones in this sample may be carry-over from other donors' samples.

The chain combines TRBV5-1 with TRBJ2-5, with D tentatively TRBD2 (6 bases). Trimming removed 6 bases at V and 0 bases at J, with 12 bases between. The CDR3 contains 14 residues. The germline CDR1 and CDR2 sequences are SGHRS and YFSETQ. The chain's CDR3 is CASNSGTYQETQYF. The CDR3 bases are TGCGCCAGCAATTCAGGGACTTACCAAGAGACCCAGTACTTC. Looking up the rest from reference TRBV5-1 and TRBJ2-5 gives the full variable domain: KAGVTQTPRYLIKTRGQQVTLSCSPISGHRSVSWYQQTPGQGLQFLFEYFSETQRNKGNFPGRFSGRQFSNSRSEMNVSTLELGDSALYLCASNSGTYQETQYFGPGTRLLVL.

Only a few counts were recorded for this clone. V usage is TRBV30 and J usage is TRBJ1-5; D is ambiguous. The germline V gene encodes CDR1 GTSNPN and CDR2 SVGIG (reference sequence). V was pared by 0 bases and J by 6 bases, with 3 bases between. CDR3 size: 11 residues. CDR3 bases: TGTGCCTGGAGTGTAGGTCAGCCCCAGCATTTT. Its protein is CAWSVGQPQHF.

This clone was seen a single time. The chain uses TRBV6-6 and TRBJ2-7; perhaps TRBD1 as D (8 bases). Looked up from germline, CDR1 is MNHNY and CDR2 is SVGAGI (reference sequence). The CDR3 is made up of 16 amino acids. Trimming stripped 5 bases from V and 1 base from J, with 18 bases between. The CDR3 nucleotides read TGTGCCAGCAGTGGGGGGGGACAGGCCCCGTCCTACGAGCAGTACTTC. It specifies CASSGGGQAPSYEQYF.

There are a few counts of this clone. J is TRBJ2-2 and V is TRBV2; weak D call: TRBD2 (6 bases). This CDR3 comprises 14 residues. Germline V CDR1 and CDR2: SNHLY, FYNNEI. Trimming removed 8 bases at V and 0 bases at J, with 10 bases between. The CDR3: CASSGTPNTGELFF. The CDR3 coding sequence is TGTGCCAGCTCGGGGACTCCGAACACCGGGGAGCTGTTTTTT.

The chain joins TRBV29-1 to TRBJ2-1; no clear D. Per the germline V gene, CDR1 is SQVTM and CDR2 is ANQGSEA. Trimming cost V 4 bases and J 4 bases, with 8 bases left between them. CDR3 length: 12 residues. In nucleotides, the CDR3 is TGCAGCGTTGTGTTTGGATACAATGAGCAGTTCTTC. Translation: CSVVFGYNEQFF.

The J gene is TRBJ1-2, the V gene TRBV7-2, with a tentative D call TRBD1 (6 bases). This CDR3 comprises 15 residues. Trimming removed 2 bases at V and 0 bases at J, with 10 bases between. Germline CDR1 is SGHTA and CDR2 is FQGNSA. The chain's CDR3 is CASSLRRTANYGYTF. The DNA of the CDR3 is TGTGCCAGCAGCTTACGAAGGACAGCTAACTATGGCTACACCTTC.

The gene calls are TRBV9 and TRBJ1-3, with 10 nucleotides matching TRBD1. The V segment lost 3 bases and the J segment 2 bases; nucleotides outside the gene matches: 5. CDR3 size: 16 residues. CDR1 is SGDLS, CDR2 YYNGEE, per germline. The CDR3 is CASSDPGTGAGNTIYF. The CDR3, as DNA: TGTGCCAGCAGCGACCCCGGGACAGGGGCTGGAAACACCATATATTTT.

The rearrangement uses TRBV18 and TRBJ1-4; D is possibly TRBD1 (5 bases). This CDR3 spans 18 amino acids. V was clipped by 3 bases and J by 8 bases, with 25 bases between them. Germline values: CDR1 KGHSH, CDR2 LQKENI. The CDR3 bases are TGTGCCAGCTCACCCGCCACTACCATACGGGGCGCTGCGGAAAAACTGTTTTTT. Translation gives CASSPATTIRGAAEKLFF.

CDR3 coding DNA: TGTGCCAGCAGCCGGGGACCGGGGCCCCTGGGGGGCACTGAAGCTTTCTTT. Amino acids: CASSRGPGPLGGTEAFF. This chain connects TRBV4-2 to TRBJ1-1; D possibly corresponds to TRBD1 (5 bases). The CDR3 spans 17 residues. Trimming left V 4 bases short and J 4 bases short, with 22 bases between. Germline values: CDR1 LGHNA, CDR2 YNFKEQ.

The rearrangement uses TRBV5-8 and TRBJ2-7, with 9 nucleotides matching TRBD2. This CDR3 has 14 amino acids. V gave up 2 bases and J gave up 3 bases; unmatched junction bases: 3. Germline V CDR1 and CDR2: SGHTS, YDEGEE. CDR3: CASSLLAGSYEQYF. In DNA, the CDR3 is TGTGCCAGCAGCTTACTAGCGGGTAGCTACGAGCAGTACTTC.

The V and J genes are TRBV2 and TRBJ1-4, with D perhaps matching TRBD1 (6 bases). This CDR3 is 13 amino acids long. Trimming shortened V by 8 bases and J by 3 bases, and 10 bases separated the two germline ends. The germline V gene encodes CDR1 SNHLY and CDR2 FYNNEI. Here the CDR3 DNA reads TGTGCCAGCCTAGGACAGCCTAATGAAAAACTGTTTTTT. Its translation is CASLGQPNEKLFF.

The chain carries TRBV7-2 and TRBJ2-2, with D perhaps TRBD1 or TRBD2 (7 bases each). Germline CDR1 SGHTA, CDR2 FQGNSA. The CDR3 is 17 residues long. Trimming removed 5 bases at V and 10 bases at J, with 26 bases between. The CDR3 coding sequence is TGTGCCAGCAGCGAGATGCTGACTAGACAGGGAGGGCAGGAGCTGTTTTTT. Translated, it gives CASSEMLTRQGGQELFF. Full variable domain (outside the CDR3, taken from reference TRBV7-2 and TRBJ2-2): GAGVSQSPSNKVTEKGKDVELRCDPISGHTALYWYRQSLGQGLEFLIYFQGNSAPDKSGLPSDRFSAERTGGSVSTLTIQRTQQEDSAVYLCASSEMLTRQGGQELFFGEGSRLTVL.

The V and J genes are TRBV6-6 and TRBJ2-7; tentative D call: TRBD1 (7 bases). CDR1 MNHNY and CDR2 SVGAGI come from the germline V gene (reference sequence). The CDR3 extends over 12 amino acids. V dropped 8 bases and J dropped 3 bases, with 11 bases sitting between them. The chain's CDR3 is CASGGTDYEQYF. CDR3 in DNA: TGTGCCAGCGGCGGGACAGACTACGAGCAGTACTTC.

This chain uses TRBV5-1 with TRBJ1-1; TRBD1 might be the D (5 bases). Trimming cost V 0 bases and J 4 bases, with 13 bases left between them. The CDR3 is made up of 15 amino acids. Per the germline V gene, CDR1 is SGHRS and CDR2 is YFSETQ. The CDR3 spells CASSLAGGSSTEAFF. CDR3 in DNA: TGCGCCAGCAGCTTGGCGGGGGGTTCGAGCACTGAAGCTTTCTTT.

The chain has TRBV10-1 and TRBJ2-7, with 13 bases aligning to TRBD2. V trimming: 8 bases; J trimming: 7 bases; junction bases outside the gene matches: 8. The CDR3 has 14 amino acids. The V gene's germline CDR1 is WNHNN and CDR2 SYGVQD (reference sequence). The CDR3 reads CASSGLAGTGEQYF. The DNA of the CDR3 is TGCGCCAGCTCGGGACTAGCGGGGACCGGGGAGCAGTACTTC.

J is TRBJ1-4 and V is TRBV5-1, with D perhaps TRBD1 (6 bases). The germline V gene has CDR1 SGHRS and CDR2 YFSETQ. The CDR3 runs 15 residues. The V and J ends lost 0 bases and 3 bases respectively, with 9 bases between them. Here the CDR3 reads CASSLVGQPNEKLFF. The CDR3 DNA reads as TGCGCCAGCAGCTTGGTCGGACAGCCTAATGAAAAACTGTTTTTT.

This clone was recorded a few times. V usage is TRBV5-1 and J usage is TRBJ1-2; D gene uncertain. The CDR3 covers 14 residues. Germline V lookup: CDR1 SGHRS, CDR2 YFSETQ. Trimming stripped 5 bases from V and 0 bases from J, with 11 bases between. This CDR3 is CASRESTTNYGYTF. The DNA of the CDR3 is TGCGCCAGCAGGGAGAGCACTACTAACTATGGCTACACCTTC.

The DNA of the CDR3 is TGTGCCTGGAGTGTGACACTCAGCTCCTACGAGCAGTACTTC. This encodes CAWSVTLSSYEQYF. The V and J genes are TRBV30 and TRBJ2-7; D is unresolved. CDR1 GTSNPN and CDR2 SVGIG come from the germline V gene (reference sequence). The ends were cut back, 0 bases at V and 0 bases at J, with 9 bases in the middle. The CDR3 totals 14 residues. Drawing the rest from reference TRBV30 and TRBJ2-7, the complete variable domain is SQTIHQWPATLVQPVGSPLSLECTVEGTSNPNLYWYRQAAGRGLQLLFYSVGIGQISSEVPQNLSASRPQDRQFILSSKKLLLSDSGFYLCAWSVTLSSYEQYFGPGTRLTVT.

The rearrangement joins TRBV7-9 to TRBJ2-7; tentatively, D is TRBD1 (8 bases). Germline V lookup: CDR1 SEHNR, CDR2 FQNEAQ (reference sequence). V lost 8 bases to trimming and J lost 3 bases, with 17 bases between them. The CDR3 is 14 amino acids. The CDR3 DNA reads TGTGCCAGCGCACAGGGGGAGGGACTCTACGAGCAGTACTTC. Its translation: CASAQGEGLYEQYF.

The V call is TRBV14, the J call TRBJ2-1; 7 bases are a match to TRBD1. This CDR3 region has 17 residues. The V and J ends lost 5 bases and 9 bases, in that order; junction bases with no gene match: 19. Germline-derived CDR1 and CDR2 are SGHDN and FVKESK. CDR3 coding DNA: TGTGCCAGCAGCGTTATGGTGAGGGATGAGGGGGCCAGTGAGCAGTTCTTC. It encodes CASSVMVRDEGASEQFF.

The chain has TRBV30 and TRBJ2-7, with D perhaps matching TRBD1 or TRBD2 (5 bases each). V was clipped by 0 bases and J by 9 bases, with 12 bases between them. CDR1 and CDR2 (germline): GTSNPN, SVGIG (reference sequence). This CDR3 has 12 amino acids. CDR3 sequence reads: CAWSVSGGGQYF. DNA for the CDR3: TGTGCCTGGAGTGTCTCTGGGGGTGGGCAGTACTTC.

The rearrangement joins TRBV30 to TRBJ2-5; the D call may be TRBD1 or TRBD2 (6 bases each). V was trimmed by 2 bases and J by 7 bases, leaving 14 bases between them. This CDR3 is built from 13 residues. Germline values: CDR1 GTSNPN, CDR2 SVGIG (reference sequence). This chain's CDR3 is CAWSSRGLGTQYF. DNA for the CDR3: TGTGCCTGGAGTTCCAGGGGACTCGGGACCCAGTACTTC.

The chain joins TRBV15 to TRBJ1-3; 8 bases map to TRBD1. Germline loops: CDR1 LNHNV, CDR2 YYDKDF (reference sequence). J lost 1 base, V lost 4 bases, and 3 bases had no gene match. The CDR3 spans 15 residues. The CDR3 sequence is CATSTYRGSGNTIYF. The CDR3, as DNA: TGTGCCACCAGCACATACAGGGGGTCTGGAAACACCATATATTTT.

The chain recombines TRBV5-1 with TRBJ2-7, with D maybe TRBD2 (5 bases). The CDR3 consists of 15 residues. Germline lookup yields CDR1 SGHRS and CDR2 YFSETQ. Trimming pared 4 bases from V and 0 bases from J, leaving 14 bases between. CDR3 DNA: TGCGCCAGCAGCCTGGACCCTGGAGGCTCCTACGAGCAGTACTTC. Its translation: CASSLDPGGSYEQYF.

This clone was found once. V is TRBV5-8 and J is TRBJ1-5; D is perhaps TRBD1 (5 bases). Trimming took off 5 bases at V and 5 bases at J, with 14 bases between the two ends. CDR1 and CDR2 (germline): SGHTS, YDEGEE. The CDR3 has 14 residues. CDR3 in amino acids: CASRPQGFDQPQHF. CDR3 bases: TGTGCCAGCAGACCCCAGGGTTTCGATCAGCCCCAGCATTTT.

This chain connects TRBV5-1 to TRBJ1-6; D possibly corresponds to TRBD1 (5 bases). Germline CDR1 and CDR2: SGHRS and YFSETQ. V was clipped by 0 bases and J by 9 bases, with 13 bases between them. CDR3 length: 15 amino acids. This chain's CDR3 is CASSLDSGAGSPLHF. The CDR3 region has the DNA TGCGCCAGCAGCTTGGATTCTGGGGCGGGTTCACCCCTCCACTTT.

V is TRBV9 and J is TRBJ1-6, with D uncertain. Trimming removed 0 bases at V and 10 bases at J, with 11 bases between. There are 14 residues in the CDR3. Germline loops: CDR1 SGDLS, CDR2 YYNGEE. CDR3 protein: CASSVEGGVSPLHF. The CDR3 bases are TGTGCCAGCAGCGTAGAGGGAGGAGTCTCACCCCTCCACTTT. The full variable domain, completed using reference TRBV9 and TRBJ1-6, is DSGVTQTPKHLITATGQRVTLRCSPRSGDLSVYWYQQSLDQGLQFLIQYYNGEERAKGNILERFSAQQFPDLHSELNLSSLELGDSALYFCASSVEGGVSPLHFGNGTRLTVT.

CDR3 DNA: TGTGCCAGCAGCCCCAGGGGTATGGATACGCAGTATTTT. Amino acid sequence: CASSPRGMDTQYF. The chain employs TRBV7-9 and TRBJ2-3; the D gene is possibly TRBD1 (6 bases). Germline lookup yields CDR1 SEHNR and CDR2 FQNEAQ (reference sequence). The CDR3 contains 13 residues. Trimming took off 5 bases at V and 6 bases at J, with 12 bases between the two ends.